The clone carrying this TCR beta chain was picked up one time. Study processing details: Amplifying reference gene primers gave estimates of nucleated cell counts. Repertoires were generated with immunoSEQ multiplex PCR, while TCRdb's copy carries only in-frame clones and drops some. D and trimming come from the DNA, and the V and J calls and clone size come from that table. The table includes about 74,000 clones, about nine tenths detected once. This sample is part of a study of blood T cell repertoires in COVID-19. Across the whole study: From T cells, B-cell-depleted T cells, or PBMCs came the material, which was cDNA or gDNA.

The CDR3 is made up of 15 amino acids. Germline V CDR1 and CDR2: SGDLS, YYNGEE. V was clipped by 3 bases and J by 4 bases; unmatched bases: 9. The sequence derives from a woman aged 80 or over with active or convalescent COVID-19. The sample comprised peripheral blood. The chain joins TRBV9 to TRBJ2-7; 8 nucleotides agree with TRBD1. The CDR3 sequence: CASSARTGWGYEQYF. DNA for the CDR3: TGTGCCAGCAGCGCAAGGACAGGGTGGGGTTACGAGCAGTACTTC.